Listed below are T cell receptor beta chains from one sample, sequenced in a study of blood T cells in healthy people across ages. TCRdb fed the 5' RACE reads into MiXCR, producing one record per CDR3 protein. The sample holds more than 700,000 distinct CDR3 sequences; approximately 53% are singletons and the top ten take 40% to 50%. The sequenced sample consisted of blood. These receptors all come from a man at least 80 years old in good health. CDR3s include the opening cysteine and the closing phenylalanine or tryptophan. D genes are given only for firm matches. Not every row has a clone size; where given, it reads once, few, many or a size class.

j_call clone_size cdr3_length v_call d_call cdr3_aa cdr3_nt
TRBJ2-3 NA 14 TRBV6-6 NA CATTLADGSDTQYF TGTGCCACCACCCTGGCAGATGGTTCAGATACGCAGTATTTT
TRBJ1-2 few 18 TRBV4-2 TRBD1 CASSQDGTGAVSPYGYTF TGTGCCAGCAGCCAAGATGGGACAGGGGCAGTTTCACCATATGGCTACACCTTC
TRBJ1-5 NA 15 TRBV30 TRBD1 CAWSVLGRGTQPQHF TGTGCCTGGAGTGTACTGGGCAGGGGGACTCAGCCCCAGCATTTT
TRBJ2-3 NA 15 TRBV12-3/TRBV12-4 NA CASSLIGASTDTQYF TGTGCCAGCAGTTTAATCGGGGCAAGCACAGATACGCAGTATTTT
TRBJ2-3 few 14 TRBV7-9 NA CASSTDRSTDTQYF TGTGCCAGCAGCACGGACCGCAGCACAGATACGCAGTATTTT
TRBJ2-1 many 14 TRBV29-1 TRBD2 CSVDLSGGYNEQFF TGCAGCGTTGACCTAAGCGGGGGCTACAATGAGCAGTTCTTC
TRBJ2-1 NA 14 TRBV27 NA CASSRREGGNEQFF TGTGCCAGCAGTCGGCGAGAAGGGGGCAATGAGCAGTTCTTC
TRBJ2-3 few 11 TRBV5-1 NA CASSLTGYAYF TGCGCCAGCAGCTTGACCGGATACGCGTATTTT
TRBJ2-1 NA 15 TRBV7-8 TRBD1 CASSPLGQGIDEQFF TGTGCCAGCAGCCCGCTTGGACAGGGTATCGATGAGCAGTTCTTC
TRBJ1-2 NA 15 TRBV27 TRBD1 CASRTRGTGVFRYTF TGTGCCAGCAGGACACGAGGGACAGGGGTTTTTCGCTACACCTTC
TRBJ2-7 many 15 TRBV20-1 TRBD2 CSARKTSGSPYEQYF TGCAGTGCTAGGAAGACTAGCGGGAGCCCCTACGAGCAGTACTTC
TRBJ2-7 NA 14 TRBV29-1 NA CSVVTSESYNEQYF TGCAGCGTCGTGACTAGTGAGTCCTACAATGAGCAGTACTTC
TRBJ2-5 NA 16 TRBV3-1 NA CASSATPGDKGKTQYF TGTGCCAGCAGCGCCACTCCCGGGGACAAGGGAAAGACCCAGTACTTC
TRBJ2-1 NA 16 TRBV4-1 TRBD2 CASSHRTSGTYNEQFF TGCGCCAGCAGCCATAGGACTAGCGGGACCTACAATGAGCAGTTCTTC
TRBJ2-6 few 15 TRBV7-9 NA CASADWGSGANVLTF TGTGCCAGCGCGGATTGGGGCTCTGGGGCCAACGTCCTGACTTTC
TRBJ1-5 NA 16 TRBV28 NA CASTLTPRRRNQPQHF TGTGCCAGCACCCTCACCCCACGGCGTAGGAATCAGCCCCAGCATTTT
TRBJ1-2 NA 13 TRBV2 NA CASTQDVNAGYTF TGTGCCAGCACCCAGGACGTCAACGCTGGCTACACCTTC
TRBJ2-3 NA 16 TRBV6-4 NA CASSRGPGISTDTQYF TGTGCCAGCAGCCGCGGACCTGGCATAAGCACAGATACGCAGTATTTT
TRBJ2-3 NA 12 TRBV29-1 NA CSVELRHGYAYF TGCAGCGTTGAACTGCGACACGGATACGCGTATTTT
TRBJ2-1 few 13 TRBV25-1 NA CASSALVIGEQFF TGTGCCAGCAGTGCCCTAGTTATCGGTGAGCAGTTCTTC
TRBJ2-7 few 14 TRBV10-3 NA CAISEWVSDYEQYF TGTGCCATCAGTGAGTGGGTCTCCGATTACGAGCAGTACTTC
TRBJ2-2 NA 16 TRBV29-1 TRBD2 CSVGGGLAGVSGELFF TGCAGCGTGGGCGGTGGACTAGCGGGAGTTAGCGGGGAGCTGTTTTTT
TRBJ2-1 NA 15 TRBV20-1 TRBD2 CSARDPGLAGYEQFF TGCAGTGCTAGAGATCCTGGGCTAGCGGGCTACGAGCAGTTCTTC
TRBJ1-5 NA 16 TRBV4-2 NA CASSQEKGQINQPQHF TGTGCCAGCAGCCAAGAAAAAGGACAGATCAATCAGCCCCAGCATTTT
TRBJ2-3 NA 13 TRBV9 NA CASSADIHDTQYF TGTGCCAGCAGTGCGGACATTCATGATACGCAGTATTTT
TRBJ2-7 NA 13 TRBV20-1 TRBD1 CSASPGTGCEQYF TGCAGTGCTAGTCCCGGGACAGGGTGCGAGCAGTACTTC
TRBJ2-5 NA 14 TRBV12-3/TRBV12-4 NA CASSVSSGVETQYF TGTGCCAGCAGTGTAAGTTCCGGGGTCGAGACCCAGTACTTC
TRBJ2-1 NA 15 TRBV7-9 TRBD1 CASSGDRTAAYEQFF TGTGCCAGCAGCGGGGACAGGACCGCGGCCTACGAGCAGTTCTTC
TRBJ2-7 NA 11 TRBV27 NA CASSSPFEQYF TGTGCCAGCAGTTCCCCGTTCGAGCAGTACTTC
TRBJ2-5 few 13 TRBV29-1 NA CSVSFSGQETQYF TGCAGCGTCTCGTTTTCCGGGCAAGAGACCCAGTACTTC
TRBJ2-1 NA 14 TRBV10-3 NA CAIGSGSSYNEQFF TGTGCCATAGGGTCGGGTAGCTCCTACAATGAGCAGTTCTTC
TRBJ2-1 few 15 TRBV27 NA CASSFHEGEVDEQFF TGTGCCAGCAGTTTTCACGAGGGAGAGGTCGATGAGCAGTTCTTC
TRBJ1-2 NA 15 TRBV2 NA CASKVPGQRNYGYTF TGTGCCAGCAAGGTTCCAGGGCAGAGGAACTATGGCTACACCTTC
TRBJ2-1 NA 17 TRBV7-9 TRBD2 CASSSLAGGSSYNEQFF TGTGCCAGCAGCTCCCTAGCGGGAGGGAGTTCCTACAATGAGCAGTTCTTC
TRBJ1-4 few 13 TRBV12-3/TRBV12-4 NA CASQRSTSEKLFF TGTGCCAGCCAACGAAGTACGTCGGAAAAACTGTTTTTT
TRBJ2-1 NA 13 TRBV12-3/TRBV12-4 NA CASSDSGSHEQFF TGTGCCAGCAGTGACTCAGGGAGCCATGAGCAGTTCTTC
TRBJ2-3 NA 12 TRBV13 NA CASSSIDRYAYF TGTGCCAGCAGCTCCATCGACAGATACGCGTATTTT
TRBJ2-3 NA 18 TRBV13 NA CASSLGSPVGGFTDTQYF TGTGCCAGCAGCTTAGGTTCCCCGGTTGGGGGATTCACAGATACGCAGTATTTT
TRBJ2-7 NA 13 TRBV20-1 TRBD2 CSESGELEYEQYF TGCAGTGAAAGCGGGGAGCTCGAGTACGAGCAGTACTTC
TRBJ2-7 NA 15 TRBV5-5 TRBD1 CASSWGQERSYEQYF TGTGCCAGCAGCTGGGGACAGGAGAGGTCCTACGAGCAGTACTTC
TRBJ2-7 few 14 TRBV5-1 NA CASSWGDRIHEQYF TGCGCCAGCAGCTGGGGTGATAGGATCCACGAGCAGTACTTC
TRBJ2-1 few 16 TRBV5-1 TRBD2 CASSLNGRDSYNEQFF TGCGCCAGCAGCTTGAACGGGAGGGATTCCTACAATGAGCAGTTCTTC
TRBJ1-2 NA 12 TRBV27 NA CASSFTGHGYTF TGTGCCAGCAGTTTCACAGGGCACGGCTACACCTTC
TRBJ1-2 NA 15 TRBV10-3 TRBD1 CASSYGEGANYGYTF TGTGCCAGCAGTTACGGGGAGGGGGCGAACTATGGCTACACCTTC
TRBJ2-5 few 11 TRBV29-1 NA CSVLAGETQYF TGCAGCGTCCTAGCTGGAGAGACCCAGTACTTC
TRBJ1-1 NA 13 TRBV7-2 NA CASSTIRDTEAFF TGTGCCAGCAGCACCATTAGGGACACTGAAGCTTTCTTT
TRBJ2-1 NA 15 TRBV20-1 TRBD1 CSASSGTGEYNEQFF TGCAGTGCTAGTTCAGGGACAGGGGAGTACAATGAGCAGTTCTTC
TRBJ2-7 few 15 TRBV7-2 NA CASSPSGTGRREQYF TGTGCCAGCAGCCCCTCGGGTACGGGAAGAAGAGAGCAGTACTTC
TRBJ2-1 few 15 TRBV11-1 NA CASSRGQSSYNEQFF TGTGCCAGCAGCCGCGGACAGAGCTCCTACAATGAGCAGTTCTTC
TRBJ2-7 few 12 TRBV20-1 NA CSASADSWEQYF TGCAGTGCTAGTGCGGACAGTTGGGAGCAGTACTTC
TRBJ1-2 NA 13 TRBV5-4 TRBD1 CASSAQGSNGYTF TGTGCCAGCAGCGCACAGGGGAGTAATGGCTACACCTTC
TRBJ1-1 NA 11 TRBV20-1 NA CSALRTAEAFF TGCAGTGCCCTTAGGACGGCTGAAGCTTTCTTT
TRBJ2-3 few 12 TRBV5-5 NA CASSFYTDTQYF TGTGCCAGCAGCTTTTACACAGATACGCAGTATTTT
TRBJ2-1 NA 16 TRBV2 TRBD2 CASSHSGLAGGTEQFF TGCGCCAGCAGTCACTCCGGACTAGCGGGAGGCACCGAGCAGTTCTTC
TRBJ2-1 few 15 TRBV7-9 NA CASSLGLGGNNEQFF TGTGCCAGCAGCCTAGGCCTCGGGGGTAACAATGAGCAGTTCTTC
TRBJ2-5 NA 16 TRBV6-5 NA CASSYSKEGPKETQYF TGTGCCAGCAGTTACTCGAAGGAGGGGCCTAAAGAGACCCAGTACTTC
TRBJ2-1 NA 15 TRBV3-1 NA CASSQGGVLYNEQFF TGTGCCAGCAGCCAAGGCGGGGTCCTCTACAATGAGCAGTTCTTC
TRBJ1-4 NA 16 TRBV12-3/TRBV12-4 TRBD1 CASSFPPRGGGEKLFF TGTGCCAGCAGTTTCCCCCCCAGGGGGGGTGGGGAAAAACTGTTTTTT
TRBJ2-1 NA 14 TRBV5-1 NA CASSLQAGYNEQFF TGCGCCAGCAGCCTACAAGCGGGTTACAATGAGCAGTTCTTC